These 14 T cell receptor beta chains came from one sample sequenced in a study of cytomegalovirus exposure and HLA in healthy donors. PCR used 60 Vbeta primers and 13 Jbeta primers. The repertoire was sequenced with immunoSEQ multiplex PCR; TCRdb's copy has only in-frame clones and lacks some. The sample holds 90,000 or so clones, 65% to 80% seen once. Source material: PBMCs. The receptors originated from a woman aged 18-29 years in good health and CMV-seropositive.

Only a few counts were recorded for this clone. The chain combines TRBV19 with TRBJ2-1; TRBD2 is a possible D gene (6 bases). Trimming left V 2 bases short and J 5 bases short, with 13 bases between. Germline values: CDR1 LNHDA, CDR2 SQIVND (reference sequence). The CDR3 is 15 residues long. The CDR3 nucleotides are TGTGCCAGTAGTATACGGGGGTCAGGGAACAATGAGCAGTTCTTC. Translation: CASSIRGSGNNEQFF.

The CDR3 loop is CASSPTSASYEQYF. The CDR3 coding sequence is TGCGCCAGCAGCCCAACTAGCGCCTCCTACGAGCAGTACTTC. J is TRBJ2-7 and V is TRBV5-1; 7 bases are a match to TRBD2. Losses at the gene ends were 4 bases for V and 0 bases for J; bases not matched to a gene: 4. The CDR3 has 14 amino acids. Germline V gene lookup returns CDR1 SGHRS and CDR2 YFSETQ.

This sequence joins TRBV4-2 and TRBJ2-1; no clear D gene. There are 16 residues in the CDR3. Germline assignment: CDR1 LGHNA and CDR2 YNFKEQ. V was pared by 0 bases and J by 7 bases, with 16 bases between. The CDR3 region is CASSQEGQLRLNEQFF. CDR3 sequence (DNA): TGTGCCAGCAGCCAAGAGGGTCAGCTTCGACTTAATGAGCAGTTCTTC.

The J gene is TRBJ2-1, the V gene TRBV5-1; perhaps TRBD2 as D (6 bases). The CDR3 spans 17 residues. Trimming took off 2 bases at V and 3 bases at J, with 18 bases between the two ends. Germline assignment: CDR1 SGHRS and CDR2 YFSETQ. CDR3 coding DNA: TGCGCCAGCAGCTTTATGGGAGCTCGCGGGGTCTACAATGAGCAGTTCTTC. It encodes CASSFMGARGVYNEQFF.

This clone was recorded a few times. The CDR3 DNA sequence: TGTGCCATCAGGGCATCGACAGGAGCCCAAGAGACCCAGTACTTC. Translating gives CAIRASTGAQETQYF. The V and J genes are TRBV10-3 and TRBJ2-5; the D gene is possibly TRBD1 (6 bases). The CDR3 length is 15 residues. Trimming took off 6 bases at V and 1 base at J, with 15 bases between the two ends. The V gene's germline CDR1 is ENHRY and CDR2 SYGVKD.

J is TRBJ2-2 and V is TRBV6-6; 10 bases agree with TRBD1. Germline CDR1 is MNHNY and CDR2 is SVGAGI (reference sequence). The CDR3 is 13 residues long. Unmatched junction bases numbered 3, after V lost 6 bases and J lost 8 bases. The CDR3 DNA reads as TGTGCCAGCAGGGGGACAGGGGCTGGGGAGCTGTTTTTT. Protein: CASRGTGAGELFF.

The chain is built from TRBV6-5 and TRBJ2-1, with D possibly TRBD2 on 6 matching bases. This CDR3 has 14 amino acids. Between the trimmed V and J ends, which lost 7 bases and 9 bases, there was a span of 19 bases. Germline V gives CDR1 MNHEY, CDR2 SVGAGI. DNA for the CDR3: TGTGCCAGCACCACAGCGGGCCCCGGGTTTGAGCAGTTCTTC. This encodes CASTTAGPGFEQFF.

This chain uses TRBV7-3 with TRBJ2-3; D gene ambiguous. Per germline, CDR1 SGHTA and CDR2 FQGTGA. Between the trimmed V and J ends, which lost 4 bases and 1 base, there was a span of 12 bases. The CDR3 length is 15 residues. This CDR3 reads CASSSPSAGTDTQYF. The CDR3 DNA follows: TGTGCCAGCAGCTCTCCGAGTGCGGGCACAGATACGCAGTATTTT.

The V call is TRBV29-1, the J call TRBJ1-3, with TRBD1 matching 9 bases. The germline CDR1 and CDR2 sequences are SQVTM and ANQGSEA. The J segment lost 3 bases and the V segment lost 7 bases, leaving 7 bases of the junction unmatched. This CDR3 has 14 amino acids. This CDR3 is CSGQGTGSGNTIYF. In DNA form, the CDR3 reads TGCAGCGGGCAAGGGACAGGGAGTGGAAACACCATATATTTT.

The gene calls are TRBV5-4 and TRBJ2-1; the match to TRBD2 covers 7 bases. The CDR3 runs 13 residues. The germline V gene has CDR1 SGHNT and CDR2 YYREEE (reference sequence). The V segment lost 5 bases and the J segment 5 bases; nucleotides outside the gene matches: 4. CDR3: CASSQLADNEQFF. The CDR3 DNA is TGTGCCAGCAGTCAGCTAGCGGACAATGAGCAGTTCTTC.

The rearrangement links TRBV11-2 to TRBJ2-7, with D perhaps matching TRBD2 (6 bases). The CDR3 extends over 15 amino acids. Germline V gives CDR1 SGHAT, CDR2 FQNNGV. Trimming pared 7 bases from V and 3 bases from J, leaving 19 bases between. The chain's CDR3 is CASTKSWGGHYEQYF. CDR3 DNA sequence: TGTGCCAGCACCAAATCTTGGGGAGGCCACTACGAGCAGTACTTC.

CDR3: CASSFNYEQYF. The DNA of the CDR3 is TGTGCCAGCAGTTTTAACTACGAGCAGTACTTC. This chain connects TRBV28 to TRBJ2-7; D not certain. From germline, CDR1 is MDHEN and CDR2 SYDVKM. This CDR3 region has 11 residues. V lost 3 bases to trimming and J lost 3 bases, with 3 bases between them.

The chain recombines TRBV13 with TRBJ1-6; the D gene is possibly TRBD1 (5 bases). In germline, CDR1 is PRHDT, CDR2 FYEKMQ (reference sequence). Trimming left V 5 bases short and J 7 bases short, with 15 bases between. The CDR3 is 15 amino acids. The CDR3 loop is CASSPGQARNSPLHF. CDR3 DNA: TGTGCCAGCAGCCCAGGGCAGGCAAGAAATTCACCCCTCCACTTT.

The CDR3 is CASSLGTSGSPYNEQFF. CDR3 in DNA: TGTGCCAGCAGCTTAGGGACTAGCGGAAGCCCTTACAATGAGCAGTTCTTC. The chain recombines TRBV11-1 with TRBJ2-1; TRBD2 matches 10 bases. The V gene end was trimmed by 1 base and the J gene end by 4 bases; junction bases not matched to a gene: 7. From germline, CDR1 is SGHAT and CDR2 FQDESV (reference sequence). The CDR3 contains 17 residues.